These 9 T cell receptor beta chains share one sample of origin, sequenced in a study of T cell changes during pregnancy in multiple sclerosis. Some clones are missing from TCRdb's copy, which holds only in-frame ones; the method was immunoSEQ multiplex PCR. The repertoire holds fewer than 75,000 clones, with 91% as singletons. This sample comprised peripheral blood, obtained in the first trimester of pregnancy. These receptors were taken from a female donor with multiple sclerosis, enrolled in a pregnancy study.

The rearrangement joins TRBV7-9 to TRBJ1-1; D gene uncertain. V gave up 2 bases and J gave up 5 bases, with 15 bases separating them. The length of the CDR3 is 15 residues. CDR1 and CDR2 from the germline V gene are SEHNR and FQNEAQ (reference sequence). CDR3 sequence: CASSLSRRSGTEAFF. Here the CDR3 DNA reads TGTGCCAGCAGCTTATCGAGGCGGAGTGGGACTGAAGCTTTCTTT.

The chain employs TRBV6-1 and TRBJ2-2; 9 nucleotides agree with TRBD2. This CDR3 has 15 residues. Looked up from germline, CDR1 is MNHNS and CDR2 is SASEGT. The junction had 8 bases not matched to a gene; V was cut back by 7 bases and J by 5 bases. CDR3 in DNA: TGTGCCAGCAACCCAGCGGGAGGAGATACCGGGGAGCTGTTTTTT. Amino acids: CASNPAGGDTGELFF.

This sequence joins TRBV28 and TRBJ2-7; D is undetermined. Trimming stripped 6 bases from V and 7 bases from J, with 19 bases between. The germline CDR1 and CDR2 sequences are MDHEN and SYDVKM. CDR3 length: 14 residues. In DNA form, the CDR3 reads TGTGCCAGCAGCCTCTCTCGACACGCCCCGGAGCAGTACTTC. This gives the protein CASSLSRHAPEQYF.

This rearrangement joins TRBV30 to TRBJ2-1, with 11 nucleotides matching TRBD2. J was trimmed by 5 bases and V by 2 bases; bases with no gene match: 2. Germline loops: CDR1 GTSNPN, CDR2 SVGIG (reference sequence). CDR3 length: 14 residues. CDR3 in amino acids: CAWSTGLADNEQFF. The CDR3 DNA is TGTGCCTGGAGTACGGGACTAGCGGACAATGAGCAGTTCTTC.

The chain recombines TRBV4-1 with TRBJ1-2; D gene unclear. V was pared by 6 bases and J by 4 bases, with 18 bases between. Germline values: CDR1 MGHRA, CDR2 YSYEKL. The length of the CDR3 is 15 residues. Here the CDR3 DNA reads TGCGCCAGCAGAAACACAGATTTTTCGAGCTATGGCTACACCTTC. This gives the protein CASRNTDFSSYGYTF.

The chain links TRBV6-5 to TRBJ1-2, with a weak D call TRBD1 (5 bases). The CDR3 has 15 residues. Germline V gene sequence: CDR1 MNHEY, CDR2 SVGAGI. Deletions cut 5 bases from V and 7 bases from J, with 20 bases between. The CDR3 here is CASSARDSRSGGYTF. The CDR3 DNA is TGTGCCAGCAGTGCTCGGGACTCCCGTTCCGGTGGCTACACCTTC.

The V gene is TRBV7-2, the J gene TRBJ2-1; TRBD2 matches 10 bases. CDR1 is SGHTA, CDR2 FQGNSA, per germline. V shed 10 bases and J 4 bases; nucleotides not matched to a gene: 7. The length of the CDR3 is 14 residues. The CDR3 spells CATKTSGDYNEQFF. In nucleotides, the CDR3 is TGTGCCACCAAAACTAGCGGGGATTACAATGAGCAGTTCTTC.

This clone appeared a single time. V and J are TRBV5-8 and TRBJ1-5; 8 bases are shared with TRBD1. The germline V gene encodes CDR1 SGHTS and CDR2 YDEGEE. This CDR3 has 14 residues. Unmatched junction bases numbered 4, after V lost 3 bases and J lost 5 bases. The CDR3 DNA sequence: TGTGCCAGCAGCTACTGGACAGGGTATCAGCCCCAGCATTTT. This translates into CASSYWTGYQPQHF.

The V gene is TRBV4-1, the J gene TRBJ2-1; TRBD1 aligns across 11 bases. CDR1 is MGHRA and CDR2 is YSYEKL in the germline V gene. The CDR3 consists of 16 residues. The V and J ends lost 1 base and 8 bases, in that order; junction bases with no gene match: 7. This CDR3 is CASSQVDRGREDEQFF. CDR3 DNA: TGCGCCAGCAGCCAAGTGGACAGGGGGCGCGAGGATGAGCAGTTCTTC.